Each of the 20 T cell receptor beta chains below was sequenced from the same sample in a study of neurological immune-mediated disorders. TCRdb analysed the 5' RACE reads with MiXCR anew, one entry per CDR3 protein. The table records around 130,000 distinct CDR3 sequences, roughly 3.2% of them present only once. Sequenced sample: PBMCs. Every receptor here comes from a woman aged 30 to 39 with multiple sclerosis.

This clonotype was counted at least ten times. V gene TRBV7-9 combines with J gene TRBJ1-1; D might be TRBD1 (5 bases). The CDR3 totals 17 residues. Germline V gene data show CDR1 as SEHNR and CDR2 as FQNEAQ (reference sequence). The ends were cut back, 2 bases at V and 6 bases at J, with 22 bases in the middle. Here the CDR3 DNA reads TGTGCCAGCAGCTTACCCACAGTGGCAGGGAGGGTTGCTGAAGCTTTCTTT. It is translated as CASSLPTVAGRVAEAFF.

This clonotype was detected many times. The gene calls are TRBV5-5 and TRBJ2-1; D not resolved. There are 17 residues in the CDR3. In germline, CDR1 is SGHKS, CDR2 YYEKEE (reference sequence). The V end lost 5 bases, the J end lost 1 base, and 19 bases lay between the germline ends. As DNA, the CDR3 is TGTGCCAGCAGAAAGGCCTGGGCAGCCGATTCCTACAATGAGCAGTTCTTC. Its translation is CASRKAWAADSYNEQFF.

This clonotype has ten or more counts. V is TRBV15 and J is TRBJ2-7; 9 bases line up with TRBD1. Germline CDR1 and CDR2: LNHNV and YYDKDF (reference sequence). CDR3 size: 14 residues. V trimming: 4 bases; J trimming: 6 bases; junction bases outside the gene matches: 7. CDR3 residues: CATSKGQGGGEQYF. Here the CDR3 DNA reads TGTGCCACCAGCAAGGGACAGGGAGGAGGCGAGCAGTACTTC.

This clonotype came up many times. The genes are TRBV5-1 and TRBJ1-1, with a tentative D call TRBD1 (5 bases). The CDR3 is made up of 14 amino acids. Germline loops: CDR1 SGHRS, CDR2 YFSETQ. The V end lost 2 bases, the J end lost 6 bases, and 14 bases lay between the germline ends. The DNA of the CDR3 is TGCGCCAGCAGCTTAGTAGGGACCGAGGCTGAAGCTTTCTTT. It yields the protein CASSLVGTEAEAFF.

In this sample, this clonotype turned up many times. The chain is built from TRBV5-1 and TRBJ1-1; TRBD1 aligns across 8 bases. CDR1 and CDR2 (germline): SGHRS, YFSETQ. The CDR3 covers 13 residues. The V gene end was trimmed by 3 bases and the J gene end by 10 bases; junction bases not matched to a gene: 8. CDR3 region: CASSSGQGAAAFF. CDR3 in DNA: TGCGCCAGCAGCTCGGGTCAGGGGGCGGCAGCTTTCTTT.

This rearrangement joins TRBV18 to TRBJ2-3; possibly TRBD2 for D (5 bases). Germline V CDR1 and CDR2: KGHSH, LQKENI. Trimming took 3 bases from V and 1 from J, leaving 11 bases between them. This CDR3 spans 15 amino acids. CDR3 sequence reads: CASSPRVAGTDTQYF. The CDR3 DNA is TGTGCCAGCTCACCGAGGGTGGCGGGCACAGATACGCAGTATTTT.

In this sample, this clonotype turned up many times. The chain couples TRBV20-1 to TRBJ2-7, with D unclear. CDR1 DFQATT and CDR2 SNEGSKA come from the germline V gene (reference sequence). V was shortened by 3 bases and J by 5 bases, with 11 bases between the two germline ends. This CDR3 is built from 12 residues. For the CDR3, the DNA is TGCAGTGCTAGGATGAAAGACCACGAGCAGTACTTC. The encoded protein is CSARMKDHEQYF.

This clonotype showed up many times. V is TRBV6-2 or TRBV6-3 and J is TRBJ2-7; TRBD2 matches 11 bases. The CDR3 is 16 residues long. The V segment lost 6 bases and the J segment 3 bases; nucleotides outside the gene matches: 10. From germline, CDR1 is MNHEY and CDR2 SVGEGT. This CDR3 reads CASRTGTSGVRYEQYF. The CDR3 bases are TGTGCCAGCAGGACCGGGACTAGCGGTGTCCGCTACGAGCAGTACTTC.

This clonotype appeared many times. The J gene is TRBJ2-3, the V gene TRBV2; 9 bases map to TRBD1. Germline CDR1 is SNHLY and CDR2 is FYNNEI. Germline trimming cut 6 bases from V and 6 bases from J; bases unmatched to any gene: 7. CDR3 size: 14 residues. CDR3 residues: CASRGQGRTDTQYF. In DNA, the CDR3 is TGTGCCAGCAGGGGACAGGGTAGGACGGATACGCAGTATTTT.

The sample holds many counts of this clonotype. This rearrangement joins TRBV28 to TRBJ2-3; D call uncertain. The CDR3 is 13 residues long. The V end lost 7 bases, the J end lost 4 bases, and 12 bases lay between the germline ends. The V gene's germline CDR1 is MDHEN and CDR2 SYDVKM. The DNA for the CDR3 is TGTGCCAGCACCCCGCTCGATGCAGATACGCAGTATTTT. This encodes CASTPLDADTQYF.

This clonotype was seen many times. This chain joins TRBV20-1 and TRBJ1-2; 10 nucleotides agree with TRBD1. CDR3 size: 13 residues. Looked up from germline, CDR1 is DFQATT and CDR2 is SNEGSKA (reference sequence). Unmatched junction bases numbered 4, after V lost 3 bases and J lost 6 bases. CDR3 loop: CSASPGTGDGYTF. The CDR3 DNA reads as TGCAGTGCTAGCCCCGGGACAGGGGATGGCTACACCTTC.

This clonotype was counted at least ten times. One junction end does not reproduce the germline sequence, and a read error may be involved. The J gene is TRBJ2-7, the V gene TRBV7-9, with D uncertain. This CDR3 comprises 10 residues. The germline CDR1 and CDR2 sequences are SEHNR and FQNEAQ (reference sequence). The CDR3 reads CASSLGPQPF. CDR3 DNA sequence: TGTGCCAGCAGCTTAGGGCCCCAACCCTTC.

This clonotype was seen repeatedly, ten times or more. CDR3 protein: CASSPDTTNYGYTF. In DNA, the CDR3 is TGTGCCAGCAGCCCGGACACTACTAACTATGGCTACACCTTC. The chain links TRBV5-8 to TRBJ1-2; TRBD1 is a possible D gene (5 bases). Trimming took off 4 bases at V and 0 bases at J, with 10 bases between the two ends. The CDR3 covers 14 residues. Germline V gives CDR1 SGHTS, CDR2 YDEGEE.

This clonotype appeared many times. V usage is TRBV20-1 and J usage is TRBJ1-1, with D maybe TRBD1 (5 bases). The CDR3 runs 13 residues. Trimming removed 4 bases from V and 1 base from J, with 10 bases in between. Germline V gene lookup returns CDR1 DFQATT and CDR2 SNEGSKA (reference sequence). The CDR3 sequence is CSAKGGANTEAFF. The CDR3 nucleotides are TGCAGTGCTAAGGGAGGGGCGAACACTGAAGCTTTCTTT.

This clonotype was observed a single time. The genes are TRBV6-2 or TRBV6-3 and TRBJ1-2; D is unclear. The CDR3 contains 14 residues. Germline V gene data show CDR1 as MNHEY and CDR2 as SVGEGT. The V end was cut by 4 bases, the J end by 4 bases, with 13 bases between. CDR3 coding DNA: TGTGCCAGCAGTTTCCAGACGGCCGGCTATGGCTACACCTTC. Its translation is CASSFQTAGYGYTF.

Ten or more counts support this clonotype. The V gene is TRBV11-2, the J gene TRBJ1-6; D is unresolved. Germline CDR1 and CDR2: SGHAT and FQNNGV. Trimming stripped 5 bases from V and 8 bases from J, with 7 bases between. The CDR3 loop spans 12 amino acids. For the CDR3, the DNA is TGTGCCAGCAGCCCCGACCATTCACCCCTCCACTTT. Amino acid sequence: CASSPDHSPLHF.

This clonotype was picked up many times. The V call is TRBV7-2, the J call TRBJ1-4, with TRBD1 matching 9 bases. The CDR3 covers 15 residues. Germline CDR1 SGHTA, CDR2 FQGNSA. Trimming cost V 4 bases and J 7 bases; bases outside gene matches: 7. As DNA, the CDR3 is TGTGCCAGCAGCTCTCGACAGGGGGGTAGTGAAAAACTGTTTTTT. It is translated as CASSSRQGGSEKLFF.

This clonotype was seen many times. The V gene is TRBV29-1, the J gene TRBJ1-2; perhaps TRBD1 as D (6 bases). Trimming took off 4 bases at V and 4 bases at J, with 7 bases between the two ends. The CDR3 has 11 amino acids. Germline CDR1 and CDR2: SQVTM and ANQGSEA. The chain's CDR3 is CSVVQGYGYTF. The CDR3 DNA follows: TGCAGCGTTGTACAGGGCTATGGCTACACCTTC.

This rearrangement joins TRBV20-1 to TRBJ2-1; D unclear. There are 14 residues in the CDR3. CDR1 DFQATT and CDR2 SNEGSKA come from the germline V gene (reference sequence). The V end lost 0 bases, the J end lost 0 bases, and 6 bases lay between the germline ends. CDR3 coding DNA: TGCAGTGCTAGAGATCGACGCTCCTACAATGAGCAGTTCTTC. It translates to CSARDRRSYNEQFF.

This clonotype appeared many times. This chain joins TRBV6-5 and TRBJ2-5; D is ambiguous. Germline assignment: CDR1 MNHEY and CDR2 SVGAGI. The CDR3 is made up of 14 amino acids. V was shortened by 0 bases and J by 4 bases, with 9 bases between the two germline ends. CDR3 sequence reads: CASSYSRYRETQYF. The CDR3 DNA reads TGTGCCAGCAGTTACTCGAGATATCGAGAGACCCAGTACTTC.